A selection of T cell receptor beta chains follows, all from one sample in a study of PD-L1 blockade in urothelial cancer. Assay: immunoSEQ multiplex PCR; the TCRdb copy retains only in-frame clones and omits some. The profile shows about 38,000 clones, approximately 90% of them singletons. The sequencing used PBMCs, collected around atezolizumab (anti-PD-L1) treatment. The receptor set was obtained from a man aged 60 to 69 with urothelial cancer. Each CDR3 is given with its conserved first and last residue. A D gene is named only where the DNA matches it firmly. Expanded clones are given a class, and other clones once, few, many or no size at all.

>TRBJ2-5|TRBV2|once|.
TGTGCCAGCAGTGAACAGGGGGGCACTGGGACCCAGTACTTC
CASSEQGGTGTQYF
>TRBJ1-1|TRBV30|once|TRBD1
TGTGCCGGACAGGGGGCCGCTGAAGCTTTCTTT
CAGQGAAEAFF
>TRBJ2-7|TRBV30|.|TRBD2
TGTGCCTGGGGGACTAGCGGGAGCTACGAGCAGTACTTC
CAWGTSGSYEQYF
>TRBJ2-3|TRBV19|once|TRBD1
TGTGCCAGTAGGGGGCCGGGACAGCCGACAGATACGCAGTATTTT
CASRGPGQPTDTQYF
>TRBJ2-3|TRBV6-1|.|.
TGTGCCAGCAGTCAGGGGTGGGGAGGCACAGATACGCAGTATTTT
CASSQGWGGTDTQYF
>TRBJ1-3|TRBV4-2|.|.
TGTGCCAGCAGCCAAGATCTAGCTGGAAACACCATATATTTT
CASSQDLAGNTIYF
>TRBJ1-1|TRBV28|.|.
TGTGCCAGCAGTAGCTCCTCGTTCAGGGTCGGGAACACTGAAGCTTTCTTT
CASSSSSFRVGNTEAFF
>TRBJ2-1|TRBV19|.|TRBD2
TGTGCCAGTAGTGAGACTAGCGTTGGTGAGCAGTTCTTC
CASSETSVGEQFF
>TRBJ1-2|TRBV2|few|TRBD1
TGTGCCAGCAGGTACGGGACAGCTTATGGCTACACCTTC
CASRYGTAYGYTF
>TRBJ1-1|TRBV7-9|few|TRBD1
TGTGCCAGCAGCTCCGTAGGGACAGGGGGGAACACTGAAGCTTTCTTT
CASSSVGTGGNTEAFF
>TRBJ2-3|TRBV2|.|TRBD2
TGTGCCAGCAGCGTTACTAGCGGGGGGGCAGGTACGCAGTATTTT
CASSVTSGGAGTQYF
>TRBJ2-7|TRBV27|.|.
TGTGCCAGCAGTTTAACTGGGGGAGGCCTCCGTATGGGAACCTACGAGCAGTACTTC
CASSLTGGGLRMGTYEQYF
>TRBJ2-7|TRBV12-5|.|TRBD2
TGTGCTAGTGGTTTGGGGACTAGCATATACGAGCAGTACTTC
CASGLGTSIYEQYF
>TRBJ2-3|TRBV4-3|.|TRBD2
TGCGCCAGCAGCCACCACTTTCCTCCTAGCGGGGGTAGCACAGATACGCAGTATTTT
CASSHHFPPSGGSTDTQYF
>TRBJ2-5|TRBV5-5|.|TRBD1
TGTGCCAGCAGCTTGACCATGCGGACAGGGCTCGAGGAGACCCAGTACTTC
CASSLTMRTGLEETQYF
>TRBJ2-1|TRBV2|.|.
TGTGCCAGCAAGGAGGGAAACTACAATGAGCAGTTCTTC
CASKEGNYNEQFF
>TRBJ2-1|TRBV5-1|.|TRBD2
TGCGCCAGCAGCTTGGAACCTAGCGGAAACCGGTACAATGAGCAGTTCTTC
CASSLEPSGNRYNEQFF
>TRBJ2-5|TRBV19|.|TRBD2
TGTGCCAGTAGCGTGTTTGGCGGGAGTAGTGAAGAGACCCAGTACTTC
CASSVFGGSSEETQYF
>TRBJ2-7|TRBV19|.|TRBD2
TGTGCCAGTTCTAGCGGGTACTACGAGCAGTACTTC
CASSSGYYEQYF
>TRBJ1-1|TRBV6-5|.|.
TGTGCCAGCAGTCCACACACACCGCCCAACACTGAAGCTTTCTTT
CASSPHTPPNTEAFF
>TRBJ2-5|TRBV7-9|.|TRBD2
TGTGCCAGCAGCCAGGGACTAGAGGAGACCCAGTACTTC
CASSQGLEETQYF
>TRBJ2-5|TRBV5-1|once|.
.
CASSRGQGFLETQYF
>TRBJ2-6|TRBV28|.|TRBD1
TGTGCCAGCAGTTTAGGGGAGACAGGGGTTTATCCCCATACCTCTGGGGCCAACGTCCTGACTTTC
CASSLGETGVYPHTSGANVLTF
>TRBJ1-2|TRBV7-8|.|.
TGTGCCAGCAGCTTAAAGACAGTAGTGGATGGCTACACCTTC
CASSLKTVVDGYTF
>TRBJ2-7|TRBV7-2|.|.
TGTGCCAGCAGCTTAGCGCAAACCAGCGAGCAGTACTTC
CASSLAQTSEQYF
>TRBJ1-2|TRBV27|.|.
TGTGCCAGCAGTGTGCGCAGCGAGCCTCACTCTAACTATGGCTACACCTTC
CASSVRSEPHSNYGYTF
>TRBJ2-7|TRBV15|.|TRBD2
TGTGCCACCAGCAGGGGGGGACTAGCGGGAGGGCTGGAGGTCGAGCAGTACTTC
CATSRGGLAGGLEVEQYF
>TRBJ2-1|TRBV7-2|.|TRBD2
TGTGCCAGCAGCTCGAGGACTAGCGGGTCCAATGAGCAGTTCTTC
CASSSRTSGSNEQFF
>TRBJ1-1|TRBV6-5|.|.
TGTGCCAGCAGTTACCTGACAGCCACTGAAGCTTTCTTT
CASSYLTATEAFF
>TRBJ2-1|TRBV6-6|once|.
TGTGCCAGCACCCTTTCGAATGAGCAGTTCTTC
CASTLSNEQFF
>TRBJ2-7|TRBV28|.|.
TGTGCCAGCAACAGGTACTCCTACGAGCAGTACTTC
CASNRYSYEQYF
>TRBJ2-7|TRBV7-2|once|TRBD1
TGTGCCAGCAGCCCACAGGGGGGAGACTACGAGCAGTACTTC
CASSPQGGDYEQYF
>TRBJ1-2|TRBV10-3|.|.
TGTGCCATCAGTGAGACCCAGGACATCAATGGCTACACCTTC
CAISETQDINGYTF
>TRBJ2-1|TRBV5-1|.|TRBD2
TGCGCCAGCAGCTTGAGTACTAGCGGGGGAGGGAATGAGCAGTTCTTC
CASSLSTSGGGNEQFF
>TRBJ2-1|TRBV28|few|TRBD2
TGTGCCAGCTCTGCTAGCGGGAGGGGAGATGAGCAGTTCTTC
CASSASGRGDEQFF
>TRBJ2-2|TRBV18|.|TRBD1
TGTGCCAGCTCACAACTACAGGGGGCTTCGGGAGCGGGCTCTAACACCGGGGAGCTGTTTTTT
CASSQLQGASGAGSNTGELFF
>TRBJ1-2|TRBV11-2|few|.
TGTGCCAAGCCCCCCTTACCGAGGAAGGACTATGGCTACACCTTC
CAKPPLPRKDYGYTF
>TRBJ1-1|TRBV11-3|.|.
TGTGCCAGCAGCTTAGATATGGCAGGGCCGCACACTGAAGCTTTCTTT
CASSLDMAGPHTEAFF